The 9 T cell receptor beta chains below were found in one sample sequenced in a study of shared clonotypes between healthy human individuals. Only in-frame clones appear in the TCRdb table, and some are missing; sequencing was by immunoSEQ multiplex PCR. The table lists about 490,000 clones, 65% to 80% of them singletons, with about an eighth in the top ten. The sequenced sample consisted of PBMCs. Source of these receptors: a middle-aged woman in good health. Some clones in this sample may be carry-over from other donors' samples.

The rearrangement uses TRBV25-1 and TRBJ1-2, with a tentative D call TRBD1 (5 bases). Trimming removed 4 bases from V and 2 bases from J, with 11 bases in between. Germline V CDR1 and CDR2: MGHDK, SYGVNS. There are 14 residues in the CDR3. The CDR3 region has the DNA TGTGCCAGCAGTGTTAGGGGCCGGAACTATGGCTACACCTTC. It encodes CASSVRGRNYGYTF.

The chain is built from TRBV18 and TRBJ2-2; D unclear. Germline-derived CDR1 and CDR2 are KGHSH and LQKENI. V was shortened by 5 bases and J by 4 bases, with 20 bases between the two germline ends. This CDR3 has 17 residues. CDR3 nucleotide sequence: TGTGCCAGCTCATTCTCGACTCGAGGTACGGCCACCGGGGAGCTGTTTTTT. Translating gives CASSFSTRGTATGELFF.

The rearrangement links TRBV10-1 to TRBJ2-3, with D unresolved. CDR1 and CDR2 from the germline V gene are WNHNN and SYGVQD (reference sequence). The CDR3 is 13 residues long. V dropped 0 bases and J dropped 8 bases, with 9 bases sitting between them. CDR3 bases: TGCGCCAGCAGTGAGTCTGTGGATGGTACGCAGTATTTT. Its protein product is CASSESVDGTQYF.

The sample holds a few counts of this clone. The CDR3 DNA reads as TGTGCCAGCAGCCCAGGGGCATACGAGCAGTACTTC. This translates into CASSPGAYEQYF. The chain uses TRBV5-5 and TRBJ2-7; tentative D call: TRBD1 (6 bases). The CDR3 sequence is 12 residues long. CDR1 is SGHKS, CDR2 YYEKEE, per germline (reference sequence). Trimming took 4 bases from V and 4 from J, leaving 9 bases between them.

The CDR3 coding sequence is TGTGCCAGCAGCTTAGTCGGTGTCGGCTCCGAGCAGTACTTC. It codes for CASSLVGVGSEQYF. This sequence joins TRBV7-3 and TRBJ2-7; no firm D call. Between the trimmed V and J ends, which lost 2 bases and 6 bases, there was a span of 14 bases. Germline-derived CDR1 and CDR2 are SGHTA and FQGTGA. The CDR3 runs 14 residues.

This clone was observed at least ten times. The rearrangement joins TRBV28 to TRBJ2-7; D might be TRBD1 (5 bases). The CDR3 extends over 13 amino acids. Germline loops: CDR1 MDHEN, CDR2 SYDVKM. Trimming stripped 6 bases from V and 0 bases from J, with 9 bases between. The CDR3 bases are TGTGCCAGCAGCTCAGGACACTCCTACGAGCAGTACTTC. Translating it yields CASSSGHSYEQYF.

The chain links TRBV6-7 to TRBJ1-4; 8 bases map to TRBD1. Being an ORF, TRBV6-7 has a function that is uncertain. There are 15 residues in the CDR3. J gave up 7 bases and V 4 bases, and 8 bases lay outside the gene matches. This CDR3 reads CASSLTQGAGEKLFF. The CDR3 nucleotides read TGTGCCAGCAGTTTAACCCAGGGGGCAGGTGAAAAACTGTTTTTT.

The chain combines TRBV7-3 with TRBJ2-2; D may be TRBD1 (6 bases). V was clipped by 0 bases and J by 2 bases, with 10 bases between them. The CDR3 spans 16 residues. Germline CDR1 is SGHTA and CDR2 is FQGTGA. The CDR3 loop is CASSLTRGVNTGELFF. The CDR3 nucleotides read TGTGCCAGCAGCTTAACCAGGGGAGTTAACACCGGGGAGCTGTTTTTT.

The chain carries TRBV25-1 and TRBJ1-6, with 7 bases identical to TRBD1. J lost 18 bases, V lost 4 bases, and 15 bases had no gene match. The CDR3 extends over 14 amino acids. The V gene's germline CDR1 is MGHDK and CDR2 SYGVNS. CDR3 in DNA: TGTGCCAGCAGTGTGAAGTGGGTCAGGGACAGAGACCACTTT. This sequence encodes CASSVKWVRDRDHF.